This is a list of T cell receptor beta chains from one sample in a study of breast tumors, draining lymph nodes, adjacent tissues. TCRdb re-derived calls from the multiplex PCR reads in MiXCR, one entry per CDR3 protein. The sample has about 15,000 distinct CDR3 sequences, 40% to 65% seen once; the top ten hold roughly 15%. The sample consisted of tumor-adjacent breast tissue. The receptors stem from a female donor with breast cancer. Some clones in this sample may be carry-over from other donors' samples. Both conserved end residues are part of each CDR3. D genes are given only for firm matches. Only some rows state a clone size, as once, few, many or a class for expanded clones.

>TRBV15|TRBJ2-7|NA|large
TGTGCCACCAGTGGGACACTGTACGAGCAGTACTTC
CATSGTLYEQYF
>TRBV10-3|TRBJ1-5|TRBD1|NA
TGTGCCATCAGCGACAGGATTCCGGGACAGGGTAATCAGCTCCAGCATTTT
CAISDRIPGQGNQLQHF
>TRBV15|TRBJ2-1|TRBD2|NA
TGTGCCACCAGCAGAGTTAGCGGGAGGAACAATGAGCAGTTCTTC
CATSRVSGRNNEQFF
>TRBV19|TRBJ1-2|TRBD1|NA
TGTGCCAGTAGTATCCAAGTGGACAGGGCCTTGGGGGGCTACACCTTC
CASSIQVDRALGGYTF
>TRBV25-1|TRBJ1-3|NA|medium-sized
TGTGCCAGCAGTGAGGGGGGCAGCACCTCTGGAAACACCATATATTTT
CASSEGGSTSGNTIYF
>TRBV11-2|TRBJ2-6|NA|many
TGTGCCAGCAGAGTATCGATCGCTGGGGCCGACGTCCTGACTTTC
CASRVSIAGADVLTF
>TRBV9|TRBJ1-2|TRBD1|NA
TGTGCCAGCAGCGTAGGACAGGGGAGGGGATATGGCTACACCTTC
CASSVGQGRGYGYTF
>TRBV30|TRBJ1-5|NA|NA
TGTGCCTGGAGTGTCGGCCTCAATCAGCCCCAGCATTTT
CAWSVGLNQPQHF
>TRBV3-1|TRBJ2-1|TRBD2|many
TGTGCCAGCAGCCCGGGACTAGTGGGCGAGCAGTTCTTC
CASSPGLVGEQFF
>TRBV20-1|TRBJ2-5|NA|many
TGCAGTGCTTCACCACCGGAGGGCAGGTCTTTTGCGGAGACCCAGTACTTC
CSASPPEGRSFAETQYF
>TRBV7-7|TRBJ2-5|NA|medium-sized
TGTGCCAGCAGCGGGGCCGGGGGAGAGACCCAGTACTTC
CASSGAGGETQYF
>TRBV29-1|TRBJ2-7|TRBD2|medium-sized
TGCAGCGTTGCTACTAGCGGATCCTACGAGCAGTACTTC
CSVATSGSYEQYF
>TRBV6-1|TRBJ2-7|TRBD1|many
TGTGCCAGCAGTGAAGTACAGGGGTTCGACGAGCAGTACTTC
CASSEVQGFDEQYF
>TRBV27|TRBJ1-5|NA|NA
TGTGCCAGCAGTAAGACCAATCAGCCCCAGCATTTT
CASSKTNQPQHF
>TRBV29-1|TRBJ2-5|NA|NA
TGCGGCATCACCACGGGCGGGCACCAAGAGACCCAGTACTTC
CGITTGGHQETQYF
>TRBV15|TRBJ2-1|TRBD2|NA
TGTGCCACCAGCAGCTTGGCGGGAGGGTACAATGAGCAGTTCTTC
CATSSLAGGYNEQFF
>TRBV11-3|TRBJ2-5|NA|once
TGTGCCAGCAGCTTCGGCATACAAGAGACCCAGTACTTC
CASSFGIQETQYF
>TRBV7-9|TRBJ2-2|NA|many
TGTGCCAGCAGTTCACCTCTCCTAGCCCTGAACACCGGGGAGCTGTTTTTT
CASSSPLLALNTGELFF
>TRBV29-1|TRBJ1-6|NA|NA
TGCAGCGTTGTGGAGGGTCCCATCGGGAATTCACCCCTCCACTTT
CSVVEGPIGNSPLHF
>TRBV4-2|TRBJ1-6|TRBD1|large
TGTGCCAGCAGCCAAGATATACAGGGGGAGACCTATAATTCACCCCTCCACTTT
CASSQDIQGETYNSPLHF
>TRBV7-9|TRBJ2-3|TRBD2|medium-sized
TGTGCCAGCAGCCCGGCGATAGCGGGTATCCCAGATACGCAGTATTTT
CASSPAIAGIPDTQYF
>TRBV25-1|TRBJ1-4|TRBD1|medium-sized
TGTGCCAGCAGTGAGGGGACAGGGGTCGAAAAACTGTTTTTT
CASSEGTGVEKLFF
>TRBV6-1|TRBJ2-3|TRBD1|NA
TGTGCCAGCAGCCGGGACAGGGGGCGATACACAGATACGCAGTATTTT
CASSRDRGRYTDTQYF
>TRBV12-3/TRBV12-4|TRBJ2-7|NA|NA
TGCGCCAGCAGGTTCGGACATAGCTCCTACGAGCAGTACTTC
CASRFGHSSYEQYF
>TRBV6-4|TRBJ2-3|NA|medium-sized
TGTGCCAGTGCGGTAACGGCTAGCGATCCAGATACGCAGTATTTT
CASAVTASDPDTQYF
>TRBV7-9|TRBJ1-2|NA|medium-sized
TGTGCCAGCACCTTACTTGTATCCTATGGCTACACCTTC
CASTLLVSYGYTF
>TRBV2|TRBJ2-5|NA|NA
TGTGCCAGCAGGCATGTGAGGGGGGGCCTAGAGACCCAGTACTTC
CASRHVRGGLETQYF
>TRBV4-1|TRBJ2-5|NA|NA
TGTGCCAGCAGCCAAGAGACCCAGTACTTC
CASSQETQYF
>TRBV12-3/TRBV12-4|TRBJ1-2|TRBD1|NA
TGTGCCAGCAGTTTGGCCGTTGGGACAGGGGAAGCTAACTATGGCTACACCTTC
CASSLAVGTGEANYGYTF
>TRBV4-2|TRBJ2-5|TRBD1|NA
TGTGCCAGCAGCCAAGGACAGGGGGCAGGGGAGACCCAGTACTTC
CASSQGQGAGETQYF
>TRBV11-3|TRBJ1-6|TRBD1|NA
TGTGCCAGCGGCCCCGGACAGGAGTCACCCCTCCACTTT
CASGPGQESPLHF
>TRBV5-1|TRBJ2-7|TRBD1|NA
TGCGCCAGCAGCTTGGCGGGACAGGGGCCGATCTACGAGCAGTACTTC
CASSLAGQGPIYEQYF
>TRBV4-3|TRBJ2-1|NA|medium-sized
TGCGCCAGCAGCCAAGGATTAGCGGCCGTTGGGAATTACAATGAGCAGTTCTTC
CASSQGLAAVGNYNEQFF